This TCR beta chain originates from a study of regulatory T cells in long-lasting Graves disease. TCR beta libraries were built with iRepertoire HTBI primers and Arm-PCR of CDR3 regions. TCRdb redid the calling of the multiplex PCR reads with MiXCR, one entry per CDR3 protein. The sample has some 450,000 distinct CDR3 sequences, approximately 16% seen once; the top ten hold around 10%. Notes on the study in general: Fewer public clonotypes were shared by new patients (approximately 970) than by persistent patients (2,741).

Stated time point: newly diagnosed GD, antithyroid drugs for less than 3 months. Scientists built the TCR library using RNA that was extracted from PBMCs. This clonotype was seen ten or more times. Its antigen remains unknown. This sample also belongs to another study, concerning T cells in Graves' hyperthyroidism and ophthalmopathy. In that study: Most thyroid clonotypes expanded above 0.001 appeared in blood too. Ophthalmopathy prediction by the model preceded onset by a median about 6 months.

The source was peripheral blood mononuclear cells (PBMCs), collected at new diagnosis, from a patient treated with antithyroid drugs. This clonotype was sampled from a woman aged 25 to 39 with Graves disease.

The CDR3 DNA is TGTGCCAGCACCTCGGGACTAGCGGAGGAGCAGTTCTTC. Amino acid sequence: CASTSGLAEEQFF. The chain employs TRBV2 and TRBJ2-1, with 11 nucleotides matching TRBD2. The CDR3 covers 13 residues. Germline V gives CDR1 SNHLY, CDR2 FYNNEI. J gave up 10 bases and V 7 bases, and 6 bases lay outside the gene matches.